This paragraph reports one TCR beta chain. Original data processing: For nucleated cells, counts were estimated from reference gene primer amplification. TCRdb's table, derived via immunoSEQ multiplex PCR, lists solely in-frame clones and lacks some. D and trimming were read from the DNA, whereas the V and J calls and clone size are those reported in that table. The table includes tens of thousands of clones, around four fifths detected once. This specimen comes from a study of blood T cell repertoires in COVID-19. Study details: Sites across the United States, Italy and Spain contributed samples from acute and convalescent COVID-19. The cDNA or gDNA used as material had been derived from T cells, B-cell-depleted T cells, or PBMCs.

CDR1 is SGHAT, CDR2 FQNNGV, per germline. V lost 5 bases, J lost 0 bases, and 23 bases lay in between. The CDR3 is 18 residues long. The sample was peripheral blood. This TCR derives from a human donor in a cohort sampled during active COVID-19. The chain employs TRBV11-2 and TRBJ2-7; weak D call: TRBD1 (5 bases). CDR3 sequence reads: CASSPISRTGRSSYEQYF. Here the CDR3 DNA reads TGTGCCAGCAGCCCAATTTCCCGTACAGGACGAAGCTCCTACGAGCAGTACTTC.